This T cell receptor beta chain was recovered during a study of blood T cell repertoires in COVID-19. Study-wide context: Italy, Spain and the United States were the sources of the convalescent and acute COVID-19 samples. Nucleic acid was either cDNA or gDNA, and it came from T cells, B-cell-depleted T cells, or PBMCs.

Study members were between about 18 and 100 years old and lived in fewer than 30 US regions. The V gene's germline CDR1 is MNHEY and CDR2 SMNVEV (reference sequence). Trimming took 1 base from V and 6 from J; bases not matched to a gene: 9. The CDR3 runs to 17 residues. Original analysis: Nucleated cell counts were estimated from reference gene primer amplification. The repertoire was sequenced with immunoSEQ multiplex PCR; TCRdb's copy has only in-frame clones and lacks some. V, J and clone size are those of that table, while D and trimming were read from the DNA. Of a few hundred thousand clones detected, roughly 84% appear once; the ten largest clones hold approximately 6.5%.

The chain carries TRBV27 and TRBJ2-1; 10 nucleotides align to TRBD2. This clonotype was sampled from a middle-aged woman who had recovered from COVID-19. What was sequenced was PBMCs or T cells enriched from blood (not recorded which). The CDR3 is CASSLFTSGVMSNEQFF. The DNA for the CDR3 is TGTGCCAGCAGTTTATTCACTAGCGGGGTTATGAGCAATGAGCAGTTCTTC.